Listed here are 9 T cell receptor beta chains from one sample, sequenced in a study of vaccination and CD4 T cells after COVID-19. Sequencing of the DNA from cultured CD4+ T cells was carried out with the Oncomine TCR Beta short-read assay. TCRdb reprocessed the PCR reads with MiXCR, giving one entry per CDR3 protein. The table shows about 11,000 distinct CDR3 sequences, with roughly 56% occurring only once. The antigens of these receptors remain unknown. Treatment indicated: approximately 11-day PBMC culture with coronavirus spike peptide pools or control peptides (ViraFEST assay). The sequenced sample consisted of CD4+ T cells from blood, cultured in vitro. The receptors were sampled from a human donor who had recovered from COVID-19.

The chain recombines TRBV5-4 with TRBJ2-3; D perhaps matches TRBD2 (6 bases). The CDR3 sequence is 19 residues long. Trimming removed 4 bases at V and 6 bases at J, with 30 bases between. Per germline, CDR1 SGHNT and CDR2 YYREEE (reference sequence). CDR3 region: CASSHTLMPGVGGWDTQYF. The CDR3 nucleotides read TGTGCCAGCAGCCACACCTTGATGCCGGGAGTCGGTGGGTGGGATACGCAGTATTTT.

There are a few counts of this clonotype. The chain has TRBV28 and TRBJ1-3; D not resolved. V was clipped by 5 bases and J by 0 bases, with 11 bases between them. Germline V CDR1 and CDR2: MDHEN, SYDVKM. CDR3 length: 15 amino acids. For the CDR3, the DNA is TGTGCCAGCAGTAATCCGACGTTCTCTGGAAACACCATATATTTT. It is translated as CASSNPTFSGNTIYF.

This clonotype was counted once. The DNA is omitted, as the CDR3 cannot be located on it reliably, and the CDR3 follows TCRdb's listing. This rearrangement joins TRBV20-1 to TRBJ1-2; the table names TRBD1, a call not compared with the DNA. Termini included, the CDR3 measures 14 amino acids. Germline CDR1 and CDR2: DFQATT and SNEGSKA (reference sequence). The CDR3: CSALVGGGSYGCTF.

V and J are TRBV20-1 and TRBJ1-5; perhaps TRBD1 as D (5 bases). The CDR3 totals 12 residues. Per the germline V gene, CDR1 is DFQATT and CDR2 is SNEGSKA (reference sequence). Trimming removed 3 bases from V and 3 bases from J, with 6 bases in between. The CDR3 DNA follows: TGCAGTGCTAGGACAGACAATCAGCCCCAGCATTTT. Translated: CSARTDNQPQHF.

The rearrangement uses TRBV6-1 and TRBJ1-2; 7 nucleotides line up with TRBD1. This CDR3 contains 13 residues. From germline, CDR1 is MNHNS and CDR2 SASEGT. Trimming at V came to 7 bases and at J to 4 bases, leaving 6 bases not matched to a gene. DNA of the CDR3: TGTGCCAGCATGCCGAGACAGGGCTATGGCTACACCTTC. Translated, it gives CASMPRQGYGYTF.

CDR3 protein: CASSILTGGPFSNQPQHF. The DNA for the CDR3 is TGTGCCAGTAGTATCCTGACAGGGGGACCATTCAGCAATCAGCCCCAGCATTTT. V is TRBV19 and J is TRBJ1-5; 9 bases map to TRBD1. Germline CDR1 LNHDA, CDR2 SQIVND (reference sequence). Trimming took 3 bases from V and 1 from J; bases not matched to a gene: 10. CDR3 length: 18 residues.

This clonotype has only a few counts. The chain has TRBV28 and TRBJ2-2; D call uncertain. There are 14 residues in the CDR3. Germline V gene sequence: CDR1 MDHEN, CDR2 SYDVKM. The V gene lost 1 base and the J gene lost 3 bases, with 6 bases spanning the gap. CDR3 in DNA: TGTGCCAGCAGTTTATCCAGTTACACCGGGGAGCTGTTTTTT. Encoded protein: CASSLSSYTGELFF.

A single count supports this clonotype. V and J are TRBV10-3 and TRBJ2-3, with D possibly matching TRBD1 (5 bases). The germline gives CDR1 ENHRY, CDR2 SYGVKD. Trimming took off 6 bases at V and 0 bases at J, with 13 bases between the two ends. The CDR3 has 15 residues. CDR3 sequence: CAISDQTVSTDTQYF. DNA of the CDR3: TGTGCCATCAGCGACCAGACAGTAAGCACAGATACGCAGTATTTT.

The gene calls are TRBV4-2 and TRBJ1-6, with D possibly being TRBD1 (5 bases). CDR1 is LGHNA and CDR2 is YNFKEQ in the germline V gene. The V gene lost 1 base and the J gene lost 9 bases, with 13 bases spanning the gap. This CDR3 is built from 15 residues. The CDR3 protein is CASSQARGESSPLHF. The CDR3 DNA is TGTGCCAGCAGCCAAGCAAGGGGAGAGAGTTCACCCCTCCACTTT.